The subject of this entry is one TCR beta chain. This record belongs to a study of T cell changes during pregnancy in multiple sclerosis. Profiled with immunoSEQ multiplex PCR; TCRdb holds only in-frame clones, not every one. In the table there are 84,000 or so clones, over 90% of which are singletons. CDR1 is LGHNT and CDR2 is FRNRAP in the germline V gene. Unmatched junction bases numbered 4, after V lost 5 bases and J lost 3 bases. The CDR3 has 13 residues. This rearrangement joins TRBV12-5 to TRBJ2-7; 7 bases are shared with TRBD1. The receptor was derived from a female donor with multiple sclerosis, enrolled in a pregnancy study. The source material was peripheral blood, sampled in the third trimester of pregnancy. This CDR3 reads CASGRDSFYEQYF. The CDR3 DNA is TGTGCTAGTGGTCGGGACAGCTTCTACGAGCAGTACTTC.